This TCR beta chain was found in a study of vaccination and CD4 T cells after COVID-19. The overall study: Comprising six males and four females, the convalescent participants counted two Hispanic individuals among them.

An Oncomine TCR Beta short-read assay was used to sequence the DNA from cultured CD4+ T cells. From the PCR reads, TCRdb called clonotypes with MiXCR, one entry per CDR3 protein. The profile covers some 19,000 distinct CDR3 sequences, with around 43% appearing a single time and around 13% taken by the ten largest. As to treatment: approximately nine-day PBMC culture with coronavirus spike peptide pools or control peptides (ViraFEST assay). The V segment lost 7 bases and the J segment 5 bases; nucleotides outside the gene matches: 10. From germline, CDR1 is SNHLY and CDR2 FYNNEI. This CDR3 has 15 amino acids. This clonotype was observed a handful of times. Its antigen is not known.

This receptor was obtained from a human donor who had recovered from COVID-19. The source material was CD4+ T cells from blood, cultured in vitro. J is TRBJ2-2 and V is TRBV2; TRBD2 aligns across 7 bases. The CDR3 DNA follows: TGTGCCAGCACCCCGGCCCCGGGGGGTACCGGGGAGCTGTTTTTT. This sequence encodes CASTPAPGGTGELFF.